The 18 T cell receptor beta chains below come from one sample, sequenced in a study of T cell changes during pregnancy in multiple sclerosis. Method: immunoSEQ multiplex PCR; TCRdb's copy keeps in-frame clones and lacks some. The sample shows about 46,000 clones, 85% to 95% of them seen only once. Sequences were derived from CD8+ T cells from peripheral blood mononuclear cells, sampled in the first trimester of pregnancy. Receptors were obtained from a female donor with multiple sclerosis, enrolled in a pregnancy study.

The chain is built from TRBV7-3 and TRBJ1-1; TRBD1 is a possible D gene (5 bases). Trimming cost V 0 bases and J 4 bases, with 9 bases left between them. The germline V gene encodes CDR1 SGHTA and CDR2 FQGTGA. The CDR3 has 14 amino acids. The CDR3 DNA follows: TGTGCCAGCAGCTTAACGGCGGGGGGCACTGAAGCTTTCTTT. Translated, it gives CASSLTAGGTEAFF.

This clone was picked up a small number of times. The rearrangement joins TRBV19 to TRBJ1-3, with D unclear. CDR1 LNHDA and CDR2 SQIVND come from the germline V gene (reference sequence). The CDR3 is made up of 14 amino acids. V was cut by 5 bases and J by 5 bases, with 13 bases left in between. The CDR3 region is CASSYDTKRNTIYF. CDR3 in DNA: TGTGCCAGTAGTTACGACACCAAACGAAACACCATATATTTT.

The chain's CDR3 is CASLRPGVTEAFF. The CDR3 nucleotides read TGTGCCAGCCTAAGGCCGGGAGTGACTGAAGCTTTCTTT. The genes are TRBV2 and TRBJ1-1, with D uncertain. Trimming cost V 8 bases and J 5 bases, with 15 bases left between them. The CDR3 is 13 residues long. Germline loops: CDR1 SNHLY, CDR2 FYNNEI.

The gene calls are TRBV7-8 and TRBJ2-1, with 8 bases lining up with TRBD2. CDR1 is SGHVS, CDR2 FQNEAQ, per germline. With 5 bases clipped from V and 2 bases from J, the junction kept 2 bases outside the gene matches. The CDR3 extends over 14 amino acids. The CDR3 DNA reads TGTGCCAGCAGCGCGGGACTAGCCTACAATGAGCAGTTCTTC. As protein: CASSAGLAYNEQFF. The entire variable domain, with the rest obtained from reference TRBV7-8 and TRBJ2-1, is as follows: GAGVSQSPRYKVAKRGQDVALRCDPISGHVSLFWYQQALGQGPEFLTYFQNEAQLDKSGLPSDRFFAERPEGSVSTLKIQRTQQEDSAVYLCASSAGLAYNEQFFGPGTRLTVL.

The rearrangement joins TRBV13 to TRBJ2-3; the match to TRBD1 covers 8 bases. CDR3 length equals 15 residues. CDR1 PRHDT and CDR2 FYEKMQ come from the germline V gene (reference sequence). V lost 5 bases and J lost 7; bases outside the gene matches: 11. The CDR3 sequence is CASSLGTGSYNTQYF. DNA of the CDR3: TGTGCCAGCAGCCTCGGGACAGGTTCATACAATACGCAGTATTTT.

The chain has TRBV7-9 and TRBJ2-1; possibly TRBD1 for D (5 bases). The CDR3 contains 11 residues. V shed 5 bases and J shed 10 bases, with 9 bases lying between them. Germline-derived CDR1 and CDR2 are SEHNR and FQNEAQ (reference sequence). The CDR3 DNA reads as TGTGCCAGCAGCCTACAGGAAGAGCAGTTCTTC. Protein: CASSLQEEQFF.

V is TRBV27 and J is TRBJ1-5; D gene unclear. V lost 6 bases and J lost 3, with 9 bases in between. There are 13 residues in the CDR3. CDR1 and CDR2 from the germline V gene are MNHEY and SMNVEV (reference sequence). The CDR3 region has the DNA TGTGCCAGCAGCCTACAGTACAATCAGCCCCAGCATTTT. Translated: CASSLQYNQPQHF.

The chain carries TRBV11-2 and TRBJ2-4, with D possibly matching TRBD1 (6 bases). The CDR3 is 18 amino acids. Between the trimmed V and J ends, which lost 5 bases and 3 bases, there was a span of 23 bases. Germline V lookup: CDR1 SGHAT, CDR2 FQNNGV. The CDR3 DNA reads TGTGCCAGCAGCCCACCTAAGGGGGAACGTTACCTCAAAAACATTCAGTACTTC. Translating gives CASSPPKGERYLKNIQYF.

The chain joins TRBV14 to TRBJ2-7, with a possible D match to TRBD2 (6 bases). The germline V gene has CDR1 SGHDN and CDR2 FVKESK. This CDR3 contains 14 residues. V was clipped by 1 base and J by 4 bases, with 11 bases between them. CDR3 loop: CASSQGTGSYEQYF. DNA for the CDR3: TGTGCCAGCAGCCAAGGTACCGGGAGTTACGAGCAGTACTTC.

This chain links TRBV4-1 with TRBJ2-7, with 8 nucleotides matching TRBD2. V dropped 4 bases and J dropped 2; count of bases not matched to a gene: 7. The CDR3 has 15 amino acids. Germline lookup yields CDR1 MGHRA and CDR2 YSYEKL. The CDR3 is CASSLTSGDTYEQYF. The CDR3 nucleotides are TGCGCCAGCAGCCTCACTAGCGGCGATACCTACGAGCAGTACTTC.

The V and J genes are TRBV7-9 and TRBJ2-7; 7 nucleotides agree with TRBD2. Germline V gives CDR1 SEHNR, CDR2 FQNEAQ (reference sequence). CDR3 length equals 16 residues. The V segment lost 7 bases and the J segment 2 bases; nucleotides outside the gene matches: 14. The CDR3 nucleotides read TGTGCCAGCACCCCCCTCGGGGGGATCCAAGCCTACGAGCAGTACTTC. As protein: CASTPLGGIQAYEQYF.

V gene TRBV4-1 combines with J gene TRBJ1-1, with D hard to call. This CDR3 is 16 amino acids long. CDR1 is MGHRA and CDR2 is YSYEKL in the germline V gene. V dropped 7 bases and J dropped 0 bases, with 18 bases sitting between them. CDR3 in DNA: TGCGCCAGCACCCAGCTAGAGGCAGTCCTGAACACTGAAGCTTTCTTT. It yields the protein CASTQLEAVLNTEAFF.

The chain is built from TRBV7-3 and TRBJ1-5, with D perhaps matching TRBD1 (5 bases). The CDR3 extends over 16 amino acids. The germline V gene encodes CDR1 SGHTA and CDR2 FQGTGA. V dropped 5 bases and J dropped 0 bases, with 14 bases sitting between them. CDR3 bases: TGTGCCAGCAGCCTGGGGCTGGTCTATAGCAATCAGCCCCAGCATTTT. Its protein is CASSLGLVYSNQPQHF. The full variable domain, with the rest looked up from reference TRBV7-3 and TRBJ1-5, is GAGVSQTPSNKVTEKGKYVELRCDPISGHTALYWYRQSLGQGPEFLIYFQGTGAADDSGLPNDRFFAVRPEGSVSTLKIQRTERGDSAVYLCASSLGLVYSNQPQHFGDGTRLSIL.

This CDR3 reads CASRWATGAQPQHF. The CDR3 bases are TGTGCCAGTAGATGGGCTACAGGGGCTCAGCCCCAGCATTTT. This sequence joins TRBV19 and TRBJ1-5, with 7 bases aligning to TRBD1. The CDR3 is 14 residues long. Germline V gene lookup returns CDR1 LNHDA and CDR2 SQIVND (reference sequence). Germline trimming cut 6 bases from V and 6 bases from J; bases unmatched to any gene: 8.

This chain uses TRBV19 with TRBJ2-7; 7 nucleotides agree with TRBD1. The germline gives CDR1 LNHDA, CDR2 SQIVND (reference sequence). V shed 1 base, J shed 2 bases, and the junction held 5 bases outside the gene matches. This CDR3 spans 15 amino acids. The CDR3 reads CASSIVTGAPYEQYF. Written as DNA, the CDR3 is TGTGCCAGTAGTATAGTAACAGGGGCGCCCTACGAGCAGTACTTC.

The chain uses TRBV5-4 and TRBJ1-1; perhaps TRBD1 as D (5 bases). Trimming shortened V by 4 bases and J by 1 base, and 17 bases separated the two germline ends. The length of the CDR3 is 16 residues. The germline V gene encodes CDR1 SGHNT and CDR2 YYREEE (reference sequence). The CDR3 sequence is CASSQDFSGGNTEAFF. The CDR3 bases are TGTGCCAGCAGCCAAGATTTTTCGGGGGGGAACACTGAAGCTTTCTTT.

The V and J genes are TRBV9 and TRBJ2-3, with 7 bases aligning to TRBD1. The CDR3 sequence is 15 residues long. Losses at the gene ends were 1 base for V and 2 bases for J; bases not matched to a gene: 4. The germline CDR1 and CDR2 sequences are SGDLS and YYNGEE. The CDR3 here is CASSVTGTATDTQYF. The CDR3 region has the DNA TGTGCCAGCAGCGTAACCGGGACAGCCACAGATACGCAGTATTTT.

This clone occurred once. V usage is TRBV29-1 and J usage is TRBJ2-1; the D is unclear. The CDR3 consists of 15 residues. CDR1 is SQVTM and CDR2 is ANQGSEA in the germline V gene. With 5 bases removed from V and 0 bases from J, the gap between germline ends came to 14 bases. CDR3 bases: TGCAGCGTTCTTAAAGGCGGTCTCTCCTACAATGAGCAGTTCTTC. Protein sequence: CSVLKGGLSYNEQFF.